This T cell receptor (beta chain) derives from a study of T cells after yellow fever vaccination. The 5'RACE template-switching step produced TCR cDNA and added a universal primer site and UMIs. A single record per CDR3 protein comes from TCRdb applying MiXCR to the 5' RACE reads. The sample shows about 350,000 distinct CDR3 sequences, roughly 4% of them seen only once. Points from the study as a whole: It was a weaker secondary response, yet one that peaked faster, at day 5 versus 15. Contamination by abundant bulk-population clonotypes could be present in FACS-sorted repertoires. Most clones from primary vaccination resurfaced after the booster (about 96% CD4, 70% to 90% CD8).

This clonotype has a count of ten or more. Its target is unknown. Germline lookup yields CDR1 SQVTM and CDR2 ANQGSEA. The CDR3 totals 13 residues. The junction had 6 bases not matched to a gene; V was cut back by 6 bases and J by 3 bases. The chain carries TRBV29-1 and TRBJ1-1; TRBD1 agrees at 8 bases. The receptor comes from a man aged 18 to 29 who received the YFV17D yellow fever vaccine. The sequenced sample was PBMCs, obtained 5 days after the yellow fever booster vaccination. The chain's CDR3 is CSVGLQGDTEAFF. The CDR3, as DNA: TGCAGCGTAGGATTACAGGGGGACACTGAAGCTTTCTTT.